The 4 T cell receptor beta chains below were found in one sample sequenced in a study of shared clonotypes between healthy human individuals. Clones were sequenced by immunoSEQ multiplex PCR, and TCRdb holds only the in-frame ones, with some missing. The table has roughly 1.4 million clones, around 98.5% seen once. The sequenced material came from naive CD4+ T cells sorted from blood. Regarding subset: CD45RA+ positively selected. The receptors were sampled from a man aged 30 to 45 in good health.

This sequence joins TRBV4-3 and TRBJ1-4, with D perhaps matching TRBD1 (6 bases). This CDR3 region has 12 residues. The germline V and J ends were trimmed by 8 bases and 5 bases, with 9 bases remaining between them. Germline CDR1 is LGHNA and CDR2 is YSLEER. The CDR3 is CASGDRNEKLFF. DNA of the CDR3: TGCGCCAGCGGCGACAGGAATGAAAAACTGTTTTTT.

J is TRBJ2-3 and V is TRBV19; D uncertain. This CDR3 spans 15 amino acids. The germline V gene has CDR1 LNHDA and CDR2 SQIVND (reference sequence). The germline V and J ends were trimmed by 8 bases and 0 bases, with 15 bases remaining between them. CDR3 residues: CASAPGLPSTDTQYF. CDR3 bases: TGTGCCAGTGCCCCCGGGCTTCCTAGCACAGATACGCAGTATTTT. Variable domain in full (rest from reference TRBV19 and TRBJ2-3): DGGITQSPKYLFRKEGQNVTLSCEQNLNHDAMYWYRQDPGQGLRLIYYSQIVNDFQKGDIAEGYSVSREKKESFPLTVTSAQKNPTAFYLCASAPGLPSTDTQYFGPGTRLTVL.

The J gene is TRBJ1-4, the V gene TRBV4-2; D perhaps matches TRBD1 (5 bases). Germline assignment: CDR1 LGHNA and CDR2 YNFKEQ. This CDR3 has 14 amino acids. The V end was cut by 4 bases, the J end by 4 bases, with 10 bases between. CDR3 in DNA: TGTGCCAGCAGCCCCCCGGGGCTTAATGAAAAACTGTTTTTT. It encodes CASSPPGLNEKLFF.

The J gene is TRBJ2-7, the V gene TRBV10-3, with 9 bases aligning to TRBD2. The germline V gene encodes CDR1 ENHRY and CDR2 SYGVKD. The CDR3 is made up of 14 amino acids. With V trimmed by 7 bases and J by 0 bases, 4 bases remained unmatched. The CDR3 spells CAIKEREVSYEQYF. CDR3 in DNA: TGTGCCATCAAGGAGCGGGAGGTCTCCTACGAGCAGTACTTC.